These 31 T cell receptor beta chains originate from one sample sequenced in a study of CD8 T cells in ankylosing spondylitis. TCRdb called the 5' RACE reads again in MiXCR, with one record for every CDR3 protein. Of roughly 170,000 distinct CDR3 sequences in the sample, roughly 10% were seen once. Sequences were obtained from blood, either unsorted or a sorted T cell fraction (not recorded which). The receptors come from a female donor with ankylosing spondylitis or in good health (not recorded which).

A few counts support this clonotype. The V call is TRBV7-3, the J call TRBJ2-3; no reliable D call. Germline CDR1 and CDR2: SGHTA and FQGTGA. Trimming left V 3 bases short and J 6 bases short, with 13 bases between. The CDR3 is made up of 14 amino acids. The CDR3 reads CASSLAGLGDTQYF. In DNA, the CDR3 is TGTGCCAGCAGCTTGGCAGGCCTGGGGGATACGCAGTATTTT.

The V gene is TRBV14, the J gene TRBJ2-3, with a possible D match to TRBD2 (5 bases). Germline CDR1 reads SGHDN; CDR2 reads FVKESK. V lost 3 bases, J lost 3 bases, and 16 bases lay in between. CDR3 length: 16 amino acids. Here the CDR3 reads CASSQGVGEGTDTQYF. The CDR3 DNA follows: TGTGCCAGCAGCCAGGGAGTGGGAGAAGGAACAGATACGCAGTATTTT.

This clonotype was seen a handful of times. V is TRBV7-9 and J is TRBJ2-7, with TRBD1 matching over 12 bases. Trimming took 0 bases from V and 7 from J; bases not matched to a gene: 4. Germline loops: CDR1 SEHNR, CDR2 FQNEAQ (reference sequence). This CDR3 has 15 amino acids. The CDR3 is CASSLAGQGAWEQYF. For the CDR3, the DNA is TGTGCCAGCAGCTTAGCGGGACAGGGGGCTTGGGAGCAGTACTTC.

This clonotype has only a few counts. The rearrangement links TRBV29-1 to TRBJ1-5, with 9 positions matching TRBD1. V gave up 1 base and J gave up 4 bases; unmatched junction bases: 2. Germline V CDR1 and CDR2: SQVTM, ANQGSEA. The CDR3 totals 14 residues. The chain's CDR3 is CSVEGTGANQPQHF. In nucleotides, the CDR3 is TGCAGCGTTGAAGGGACAGGGGCTAATCAGCCCCAGCATTTT.

The CDR3, as DNA: TGTGCCAGCAGTTACTCGAAGGACAGGGGATACAATGAGCAGTTCTTC. Amino acid sequence: CASSYSKDRGYNEQFF. This chain uses TRBV6-2 or TRBV6-3 with TRBJ2-1; 9 bases agree with TRBD1. CDR1 is MNHEY, CDR2 SVGEGT, per germline. J lost 4 bases, V lost 0 bases, and 4 bases had no gene match. The CDR3 is 16 amino acids.

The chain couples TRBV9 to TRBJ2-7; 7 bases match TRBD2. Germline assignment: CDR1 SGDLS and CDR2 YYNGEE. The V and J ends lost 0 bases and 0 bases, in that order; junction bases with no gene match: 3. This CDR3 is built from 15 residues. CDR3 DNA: TGTGCCAGCAGCGTAGGGTCTAGCGGCTCCTACGAGCAGTACTTC. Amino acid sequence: CASSVGSSGSYEQYF.

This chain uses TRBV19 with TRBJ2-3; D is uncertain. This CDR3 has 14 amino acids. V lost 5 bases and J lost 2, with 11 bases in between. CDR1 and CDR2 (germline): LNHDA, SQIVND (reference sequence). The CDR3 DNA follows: TGTGCCAGTAGTCCGGAAAGGGCCACAGATACGCAGTATTTT. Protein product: CASSPERATDTQYF.

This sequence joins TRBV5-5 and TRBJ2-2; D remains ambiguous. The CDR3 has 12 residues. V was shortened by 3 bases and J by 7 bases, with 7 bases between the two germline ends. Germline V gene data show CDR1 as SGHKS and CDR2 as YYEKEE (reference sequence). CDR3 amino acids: CASSYPGGELFF. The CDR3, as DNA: TGTGCCAGCAGCTACCCAGGCGGGGAGCTGTTTTTT.

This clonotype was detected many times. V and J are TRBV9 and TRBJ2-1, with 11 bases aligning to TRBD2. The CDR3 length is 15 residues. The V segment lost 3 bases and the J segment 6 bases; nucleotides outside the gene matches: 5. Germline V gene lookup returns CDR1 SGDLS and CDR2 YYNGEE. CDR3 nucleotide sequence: TGTGCCAGCAGCGAACTAGCGGGAGCCCGCAATGAGCAGTTCTTC. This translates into CASSELAGARNEQFF.

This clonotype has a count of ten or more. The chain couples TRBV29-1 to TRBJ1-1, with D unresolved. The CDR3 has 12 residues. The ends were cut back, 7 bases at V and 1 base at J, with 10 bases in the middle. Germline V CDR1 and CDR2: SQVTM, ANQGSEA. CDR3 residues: CSARGPNTEAFF. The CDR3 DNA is TGCAGCGCCCGCGGACCGAACACTGAAGCTTTCTTT.

In DNA form, the CDR3 reads TGTGCCAGCAGCGTGAGCGGGACTAGCGGCACAGATACGCAGTATTTT. This codes for CASSVSGTSGTDTQYF. V is TRBV9 and J is TRBJ2-3, with 10 nucleotides matching TRBD2. Germline CDR1 and CDR2: SGDLS and YYNGEE. The CDR3 length is 16 residues. V lost 2 bases and J lost 1; bases outside the gene matches: 4.

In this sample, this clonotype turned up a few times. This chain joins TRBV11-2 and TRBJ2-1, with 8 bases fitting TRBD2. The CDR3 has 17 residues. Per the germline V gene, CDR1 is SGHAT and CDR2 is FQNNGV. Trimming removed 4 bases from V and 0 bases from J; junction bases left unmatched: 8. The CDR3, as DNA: TGTGCCAGCAGCTCGGGGGGGGGACCGTCCTCCTACAATGAGCAGTTCTTC. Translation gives CASSSGGGPSSYNEQFF.

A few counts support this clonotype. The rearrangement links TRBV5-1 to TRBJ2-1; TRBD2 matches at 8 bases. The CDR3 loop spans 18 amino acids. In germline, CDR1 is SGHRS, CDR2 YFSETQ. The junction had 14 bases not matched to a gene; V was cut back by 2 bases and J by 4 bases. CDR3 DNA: TGCGCCAGCAGCTTCCAAGAGACTAGCGCCCTATTATACAATGAGCAGTTCTTC. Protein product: CASSFQETSALLYNEQFF. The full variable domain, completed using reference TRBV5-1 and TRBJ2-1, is KAGVTQTPRYLIKTRGQQVTLSCSPISGHRSVSWYQQTPGQGLQFLFEYFSETQRNKGNFPGRFSGRQFSNSRSEMNVSTLELGDSALYLCASSFQETSALLYNEQFFGPGTRLTVL.

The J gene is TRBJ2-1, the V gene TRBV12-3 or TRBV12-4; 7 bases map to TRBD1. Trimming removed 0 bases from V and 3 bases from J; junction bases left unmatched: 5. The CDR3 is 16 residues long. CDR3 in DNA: TGTGCCAGCAGTTTAGCCGGGACAGACCTCTACAATGAGCAGTTCTTC. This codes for CASSLAGTDLYNEQFF.

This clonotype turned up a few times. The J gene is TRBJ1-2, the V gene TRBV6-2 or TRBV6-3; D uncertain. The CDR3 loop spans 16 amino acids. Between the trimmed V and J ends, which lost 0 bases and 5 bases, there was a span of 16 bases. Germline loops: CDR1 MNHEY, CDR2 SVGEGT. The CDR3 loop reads CASSYSNGFNEYGYTF. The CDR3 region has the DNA TGTGCCAGCAGTTACTCGAACGGGTTCAATGAGTATGGCTACACCTTC.

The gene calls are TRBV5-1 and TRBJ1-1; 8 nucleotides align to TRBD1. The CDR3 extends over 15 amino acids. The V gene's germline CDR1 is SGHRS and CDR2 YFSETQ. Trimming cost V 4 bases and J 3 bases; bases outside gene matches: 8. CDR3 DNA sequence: TGCGCCAGCAGCCCCCGACAGGGGATGTACACTGAAGCTTTCTTT. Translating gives CASSPRQGMYTEAFF.

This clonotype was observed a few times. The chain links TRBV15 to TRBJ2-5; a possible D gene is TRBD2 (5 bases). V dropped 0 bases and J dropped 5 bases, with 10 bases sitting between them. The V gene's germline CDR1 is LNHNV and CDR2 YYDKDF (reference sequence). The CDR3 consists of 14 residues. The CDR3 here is CATSRDVAWETQYF. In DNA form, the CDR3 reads TGTGCCACCAGCAGAGACGTAGCGTGGGAGACCCAGTACTTC. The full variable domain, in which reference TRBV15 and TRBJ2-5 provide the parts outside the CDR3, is DAMVIQNPRYQVTQFGKPVTLSCSQTLNHNVMYWYQQKSSQAPKLLFHYYDKDFNNEADTPDNFQSRRPNTSFCFLDIRSPGLGDTAMYLCATSRDVAWETQYFGPGTRLLVL.

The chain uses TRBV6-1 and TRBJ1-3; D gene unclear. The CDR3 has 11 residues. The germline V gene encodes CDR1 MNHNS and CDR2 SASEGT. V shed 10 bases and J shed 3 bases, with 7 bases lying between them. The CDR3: CAIADGNTIYF. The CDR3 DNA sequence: TGTGCCATCGCGGATGGAAACACCATATATTTT.

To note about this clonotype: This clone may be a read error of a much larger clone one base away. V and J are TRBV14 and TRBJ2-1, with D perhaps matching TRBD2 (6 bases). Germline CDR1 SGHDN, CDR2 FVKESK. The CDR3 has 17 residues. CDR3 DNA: TGTGCCAGCAGCCAAGAGGGACCTAGCGAAAGGTACAATGAGCAGTTGTTC. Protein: CASSQEGPSERYNEQLF.

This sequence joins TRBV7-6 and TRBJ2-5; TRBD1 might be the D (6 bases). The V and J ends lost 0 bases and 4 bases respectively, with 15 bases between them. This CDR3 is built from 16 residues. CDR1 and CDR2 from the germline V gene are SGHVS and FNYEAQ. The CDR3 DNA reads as TGTGCCAGCAGCTTAGCGCTTCGTCAGGGGCCAGAGACCCAGTACTTC. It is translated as CASSLALRQGPETQYF.

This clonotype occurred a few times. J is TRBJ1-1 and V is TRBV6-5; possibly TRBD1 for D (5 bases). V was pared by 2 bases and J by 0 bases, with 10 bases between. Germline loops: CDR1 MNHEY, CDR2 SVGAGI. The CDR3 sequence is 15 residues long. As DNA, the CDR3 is TGTGCCAGCAGTTACGGGGGTGCTCTGAACACTGAAGCTTTCTTT. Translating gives CASSYGGALNTEAFF.

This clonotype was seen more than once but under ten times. CDR3 residues: CAISESRDRFYEQYF. The CDR3 nucleotides read TGTGCCATCAGTGAGTCTAGGGACAGGTTCTACGAGCAGTACTTC. This chain uses TRBV10-3 with TRBJ2-7; 8 bases line up with TRBD1. In germline, CDR1 is ENHRY, CDR2 SYGVKD. The CDR3 has 15 amino acids. V lost 0 bases, J lost 3 bases, and 4 bases stayed unmatched.

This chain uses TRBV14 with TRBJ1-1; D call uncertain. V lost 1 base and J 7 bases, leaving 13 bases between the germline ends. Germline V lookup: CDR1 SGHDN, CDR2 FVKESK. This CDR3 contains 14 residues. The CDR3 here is CASSQVRTVDEAFF. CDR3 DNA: TGTGCCAGCAGCCAAGTTAGGACGGTGGATGAAGCTTTCTTT.

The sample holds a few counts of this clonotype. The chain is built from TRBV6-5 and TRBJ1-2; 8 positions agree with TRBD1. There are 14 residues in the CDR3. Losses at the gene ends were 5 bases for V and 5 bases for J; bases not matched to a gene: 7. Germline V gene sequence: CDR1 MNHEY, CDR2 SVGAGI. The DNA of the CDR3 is TGTGCCAGCAGTACCCGACAGGGGCCTTATGGCTACACCTTC. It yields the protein CASSTRQGPYGYTF.

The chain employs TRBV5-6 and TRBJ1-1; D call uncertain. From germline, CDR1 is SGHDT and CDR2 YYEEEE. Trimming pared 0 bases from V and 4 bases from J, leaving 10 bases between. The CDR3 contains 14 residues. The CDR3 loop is CASSLGGIGTEAFF. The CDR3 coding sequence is TGTGCCAGCAGCTTGGGTGGAATTGGCACTGAAGCTTTCTTT.

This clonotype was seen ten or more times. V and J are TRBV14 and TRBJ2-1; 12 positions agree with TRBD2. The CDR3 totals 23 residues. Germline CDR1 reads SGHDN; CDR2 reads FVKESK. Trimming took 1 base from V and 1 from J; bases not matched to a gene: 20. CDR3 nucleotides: TGTGCCAGCAGCCAAGTGGTGAGACTAGCGGGAGAGGGGAGGGTAGGGTCCTACAATGAGCAGTTCTTC. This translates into CASSQVVRLAGEGRVGSYNEQFF. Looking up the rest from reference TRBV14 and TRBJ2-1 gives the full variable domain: EAGVTQFPSHSVIEKGQTVTLRCDPISGHDNLYWYRRVMGKEIKFLLHFVKESKQDESGMPNNRFLAERTGGTYSTLKVQPAELEDSGVYFCASSQVVRLAGEGRVGSYNEQFFGPGTRLTVL.

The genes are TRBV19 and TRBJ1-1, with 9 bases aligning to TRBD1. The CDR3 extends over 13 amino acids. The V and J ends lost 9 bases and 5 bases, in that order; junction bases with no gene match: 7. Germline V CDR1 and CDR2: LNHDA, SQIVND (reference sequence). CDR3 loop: CASRTGGGTEAFF. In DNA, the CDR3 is TGTGCCAGCCGTACAGGGGGCGGGACTGAAGCTTTCTTT.

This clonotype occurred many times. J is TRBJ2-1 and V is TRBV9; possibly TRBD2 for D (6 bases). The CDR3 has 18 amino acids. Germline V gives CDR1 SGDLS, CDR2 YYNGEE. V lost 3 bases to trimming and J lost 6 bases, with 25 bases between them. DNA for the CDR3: TGTGCCAGCAGCGCCCACAACTCTAGCGCCCCTAGCCCCAATGAGCAGTTCTTC. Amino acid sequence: CASSAHNSSAPSPNEQFF.

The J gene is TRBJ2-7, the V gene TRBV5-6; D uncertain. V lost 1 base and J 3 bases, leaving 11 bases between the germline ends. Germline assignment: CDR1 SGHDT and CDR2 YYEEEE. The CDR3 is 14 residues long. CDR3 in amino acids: CASSLWGVYYEQYF. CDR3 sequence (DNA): TGTGCCAGCAGCTTGTGGGGTGTTTACTACGAGCAGTACTTC.

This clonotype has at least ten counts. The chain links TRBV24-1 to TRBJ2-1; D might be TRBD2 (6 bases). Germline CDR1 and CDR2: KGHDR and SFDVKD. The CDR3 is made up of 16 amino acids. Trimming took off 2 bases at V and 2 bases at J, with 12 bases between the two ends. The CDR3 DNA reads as TGTGCCACCAGTGATTCCTTAGCGGCCACCTACAATGAGCAGTTCTTC. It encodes CATSDSLAATYNEQFF.

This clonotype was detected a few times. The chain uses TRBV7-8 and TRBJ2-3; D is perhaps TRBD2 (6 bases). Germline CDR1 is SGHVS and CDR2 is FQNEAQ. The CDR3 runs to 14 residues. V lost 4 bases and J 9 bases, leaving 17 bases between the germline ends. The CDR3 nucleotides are TGTGCCAGCAGCTATCTGAGCGGGTTACCAACGCAGTATTTT. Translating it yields CASSYLSGLPTQYF.